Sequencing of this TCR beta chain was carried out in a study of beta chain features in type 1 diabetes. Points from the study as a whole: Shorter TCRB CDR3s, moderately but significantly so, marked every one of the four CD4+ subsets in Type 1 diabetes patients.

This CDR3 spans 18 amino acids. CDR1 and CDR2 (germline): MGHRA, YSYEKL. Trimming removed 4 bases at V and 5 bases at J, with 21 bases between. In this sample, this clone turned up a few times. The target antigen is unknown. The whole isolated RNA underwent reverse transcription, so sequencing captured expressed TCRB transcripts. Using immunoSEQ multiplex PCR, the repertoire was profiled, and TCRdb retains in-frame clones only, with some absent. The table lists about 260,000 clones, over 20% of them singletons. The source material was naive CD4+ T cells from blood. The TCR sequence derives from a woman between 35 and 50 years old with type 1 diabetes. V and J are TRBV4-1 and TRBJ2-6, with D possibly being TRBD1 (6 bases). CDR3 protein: CASSREDSLAVRANVLTF. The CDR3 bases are TGCGCCAGCAGCCGAGAGGACAGTTTGGCCGTTAGGGCCAACGTCCTGACTTTC.